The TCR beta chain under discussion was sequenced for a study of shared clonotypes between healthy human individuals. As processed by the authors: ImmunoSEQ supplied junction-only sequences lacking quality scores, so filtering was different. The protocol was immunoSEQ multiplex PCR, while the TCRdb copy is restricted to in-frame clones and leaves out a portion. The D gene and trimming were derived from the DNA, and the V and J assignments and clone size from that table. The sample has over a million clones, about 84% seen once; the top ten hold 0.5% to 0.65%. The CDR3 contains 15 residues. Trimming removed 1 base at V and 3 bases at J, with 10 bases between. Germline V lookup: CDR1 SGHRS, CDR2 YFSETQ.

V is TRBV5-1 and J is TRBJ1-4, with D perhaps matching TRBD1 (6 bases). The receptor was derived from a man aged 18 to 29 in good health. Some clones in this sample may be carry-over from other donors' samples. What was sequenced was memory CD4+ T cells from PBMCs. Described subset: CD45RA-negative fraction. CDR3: CASSLTGISNEKLFF. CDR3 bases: TGCGCCAGCAGCTTGACAGGGATTTCTAATGAAAAACTGTTTTTT.